This TCR beta chain derives from a study of OX40 agonist ivuxolimab in advanced cancers. Study details: The study treated patients with ivuxolimab, an agonistic anti-OX40 (CD134) antibody. Partial responses occurred in three patients (one hepatocellular carcinoma, two cutaneous melanoma). Those treated in dose escalation had hepatocellular carcinoma, melanoma, renal cell cancer or head and neck cancer.

Findings of the study overall: Doses of 0.1 to 3.0 mg/kg were accompanied by clonal expansion of CD4+ and CD8+ blood T cells by week 6.

Details on this clone: Its antigen is not known. Germline and junction disagree at one end, which may indicate a read error.

Sequencing used immunoSEQ multiplex PCR; TCRdb keeps in-frame clones, though not all of them. The table records about 82,000 clones, 85% to 90% of them present only once. The CDR3 spans 12 residues. Germline V gene lookup returns CDR1 SGHAT and CDR2 FQNNGV. The material sequenced was CD4+ or CD8+ T cells sorted from blood, taken in a trial of the OX40 agonist ivuxolimab. The source is an adult with an advanced solid tumor such as melanoma, head and neck, liver or kidney cancer. The rearrangement joins TRBV11-2 to TRBJ1-6; D uncertain. The CDR3 coding sequence is TGTGCCAGCAGCCTCTATGATTCACCCCTCCACTTT. Translation gives CASSLYDSPLHF.